The 11 T cell receptor beta chains in this list originate from one sample, sequenced in a study of blood T cell repertoires in COVID-19. Here immunoSEQ multiplex PCR was the method, and the copy in TCRdb shows in-frame clones only, minus some. The table has fewer than 300,000 clones, 85% seen once. Material: peripheral blood. Receptor source: a man aged 45-65 years with active or convalescent COVID-19.

The genes are TRBV18 and TRBJ1-1, with a weak D call TRBD1 (6 bases). The CDR3 spans 16 residues. Trimming took 3 bases from V and 1 from J, leaving 15 bases between them. Looked up from germline, CDR1 is KGHSH and CDR2 is LQKENI. CDR3 sequence (DNA): TGTGCCAGCTCACCGGGGAGGGGGTACCAGAACACTGAAGCTTTCTTT. Protein: CASSPGRGYQNTEAFF.

With regard to this clone: The sample carries other DNA sequences with the same CDR3. The rearrangement joins TRBV30 to TRBJ1-5, with D perhaps matching TRBD1 (6 bases). The CDR3 length is 13 residues. The V gene's germline CDR1 is GTSNPN and CDR2 SVGIG (reference sequence). V lost 0 bases and J lost 4, with 7 bases in between. CDR3 sequence reads: CAWSVRGNQPQHF. CDR3 nucleotide sequence: TGTGCCTGGAGTGTCAGGGGAAATCAGCCCCAGCATTTT.

J is TRBJ2-2 and V is TRBV19; 9 bases line up with TRBD2. The junction had 17 bases not matched to a gene; V was cut back by 1 base and J by 5 bases. Germline CDR1 is LNHDA and CDR2 is SQIVND (reference sequence). The CDR3 runs to 20 residues. The CDR3 nucleotides are TGTGCCAGTAGTATAGGGACCGGGCGGGAGGGCCATGTCTCGACCGGGGAGCTGTTTTTT. Translation gives CASSIGTGREGHVSTGELFF.

The rearrangement links TRBV9 to TRBJ2-7; 8 bases fit TRBD2. The junction had 4 bases not matched to a gene; V was cut back by 0 bases and J by 2 bases. The CDR3 runs 15 residues. Germline V CDR1 and CDR2: SGDLS, YYNGEE. CDR3 in amino acids: CASSVGREVAYEQYF. Here the CDR3 DNA reads TGTGCCAGCAGCGTAGGGCGGGAGGTGGCCTACGAGCAGTACTTC.

V usage is TRBV5-6 and J usage is TRBJ1-1, with no clear D. From germline, CDR1 is SGHDT and CDR2 YYEEEE. This CDR3 is 15 amino acids long. Trimming took 2 bases from V and 5 from J, leaving 16 bases between them. CDR3 protein: CASSFLGGGRTEAFF. The CDR3 DNA sequence: TGTGCCAGCAGCTTCTTGGGAGGAGGCCGGACTGAAGCTTTCTTT.

CDR3 DNA: TGCAGCGTCAACCAGGGTTACTATGGCTACACCTTC. Translating gives CSVNQGYYGYTF. V usage is TRBV29-1 and J usage is TRBJ1-2; maybe TRBD1 (5 bases). The V gene lost 6 bases and the J gene lost 3 bases, with 11 bases spanning the gap. Germline V gene lookup returns CDR1 SQVTM and CDR2 ANQGSEA. This CDR3 has 12 residues. Full variable domain (missing parts from reference TRBV29-1 and TRBJ1-2): SAVISQKPSRDICQRGTSLTIQCQVDSQVTMMFWYRQQPGQSLTLIATANQGSEATYESGFVIDKFPISRPNLTFSTLTVSNMSPEDSSIYLCSVNQGYYGYTFGSGTRLTVV.

V and J are TRBV28 and TRBJ2-1; 8 bases match TRBD2. Trimming took 4 bases from V and 0 from J; bases not matched to a gene: 5. The CDR3 is made up of 16 amino acids. Germline V lookup: CDR1 MDHEN, CDR2 SYDVKM. CDR3 bases: TGTGCCAGCAGTTCCCTCAGCGGGAGCTCCTACAATGAGCAGTTCTTC. Encoded protein: CASSSLSGSSYNEQFF.

The chain combines TRBV7-2 with TRBJ1-1, with D possibly being TRBD1 (5 bases). From germline, CDR1 is SGHTA and CDR2 FQGNSA. CDR3 length: 12 amino acids. V was clipped by 8 bases and J by 6 bases, with 13 bases between them. The CDR3 reads CASSGGFSEAFF. CDR3 in DNA: TGTGCCAGCTCCGGGGGTTTTTCTGAAGCTTTCTTT.

This clone was detected only once. For the CDR3, the DNA is TGTGCCAGCAGCCCACGGACTAGCGGGAGCAATGAGCAGTTCTTC. It yields the protein CASSPRTSGSNEQFF. The chain employs TRBV7-9 and TRBJ2-1, with 13 bases identical to TRBD2. The CDR3 is 15 residues long. With V trimmed by 5 bases and J by 6 bases, 4 bases remained unmatched. CDR1 is SEHNR and CDR2 is FQNEAQ in the germline V gene (reference sequence).

The chain recombines TRBV28 with TRBJ2-7, with 8 positions matching TRBD1. The ends lost 6 bases at V and 4 bases at J; junction bases unmatched: 11. The CDR3 runs 15 residues. Germline values: CDR1 MDHEN, CDR2 SYDVKM. The CDR3 spells CASSDRDRRLYEQYF. The CDR3 DNA reads as TGTGCCAGCAGCGATCGGGACAGGCGACTTTACGAGCAGTACTTC.

A single count supports this clone. The V gene is TRBV2, the J gene TRBJ1-2, with unresolved D. CDR3 length: 15 amino acids. V was cut by 4 bases and J by 6 bases, with 18 bases left in between. Germline-derived CDR1 and CDR2 are SNHLY and FYNNEI. The CDR3 nucleotides read TGTGCCAGCAGTGGGTGGCAACAAGTGCGGGATGGCTACACCTTC. It codes for CASSGWQQVRDGYTF. Full variable domain (missing parts from reference TRBV2 and TRBJ1-2): EPEVTQTPSHQVTQMGQEVILRCVPISNHLYFYWYRQILGQKVEFLVSFYNNEISEKSEIFDDQFSVERPDGSNFTLKIRSTKLEDSAMYFCASSGWQQVRDGYTFGSGTRLTVV.